These 30 T cell receptor beta chains came from one sample sequenced in a study of cytotoxic CD8 clonotypes in ibrutinib-treated CLL. Here immunoSEQ multiplex PCR was the method, and the copy in TCRdb shows in-frame clones only, minus some. This table has tens of thousands of clones, over 50% appearing once. The sample in question was PBMCs, obtained after 24 months of ibrutinib treatment. The receptors here all came from a human donor with chronic lymphocytic leukemia.

The rearrangement uses TRBV9 and TRBJ1-2; 10 positions match TRBD1. The CDR3 spans 15 residues. Trimming took 3 bases from V and 2 from J; bases not matched to a gene: 4. CDR1 SGDLS and CDR2 YYNGEE come from the germline V gene. DNA of the CDR3: TGTGCCAGCAGCGCTACGGACAGGGGGAACTATGGCTACACCTTC. Protein: CASSATDRGNYGYTF.

The CDR3: CASSEVRTSGNEQFF. In DNA, the CDR3 is TGTGCCAGCAGTGAAGTCAGGACTAGCGGGAATGAGCAGTTCTTC. The chain joins TRBV2 to TRBJ2-1, with 11 bases fitting TRBD2. Germline lookup yields CDR1 SNHLY and CDR2 FYNNEI. The CDR3 covers 15 residues. V was pared by 1 base and J by 7 bases, with 3 bases of the junction left unmatched.

The chain employs TRBV4-1 and TRBJ2-7; 9 positions match TRBD2. The CDR3 has 18 amino acids. The ends lost 3 bases at V and 6 bases at J; junction bases unmatched: 18. The germline CDR1 and CDR2 sequences are MGHRA and YSYEKL. CDR3 in amino acids: CASSHPRSLAGGRLEQYF. CDR3 sequence (DNA): TGCGCCAGCAGCCACCCAAGATCTCTGGCGGGGGGGCGCCTCGAGCAGTACTTC.

This clone has ten or more counts. DNA for the CDR3: TGTGCCAGCAGCTTAGCGGGCGGGAACACTGAAGCTTTCTTT. It translates to CASSLAGGNTEAFF. The rearrangement uses TRBV7-6 and TRBJ1-1; D uncertain. Per germline, CDR1 SGHVS and CDR2 FNYEAQ. With 0 bases removed from V and 1 base from J, the gap between germline ends came to 6 bases. CDR3 length: 14 residues.

The chain combines TRBV28 with TRBJ1-5, with 9 bases that match TRBD1. J lost 7 bases, V lost 4 bases, and 5 bases had no gene match. Germline lookup yields CDR1 MDHEN and CDR2 SYDVKM. The CDR3 covers 14 residues. Here the CDR3 reads CASSSTGGRQPQHF. Here the CDR3 DNA reads TGTGCCAGCAGTTCAACAGGGGGCAGGCAGCCCCAGCATTTT.

The chain uses TRBV12-5 and TRBJ1-1; D might be TRBD1 (6 bases). CDR3 length equals 14 residues. V lost 5 bases, J lost 7 bases, and 17 bases lay in between. Germline lookup yields CDR1 LGHNT and CDR2 FRNRAP. The CDR3 is CASGADFGGFEAFF. DNA of the CDR3: TGTGCTAGTGGTGCCGACTTCGGGGGCTTTGAAGCTTTCTTT.

The V call is TRBV14, the J call TRBJ2-7; D remains ambiguous. V was shortened by 1 base and J by 10 bases, with 8 bases between the two germline ends. The CDR3 is made up of 11 amino acids. The V gene's germline CDR1 is SGHDN and CDR2 FVKESK. The CDR3 nucleotides are TGTGCCAGCAGCCAAGGGGTAACACAGTACTTC. Encoded protein: CASSQGVTQYF.

The gene calls are TRBV10-3 and TRBJ1-3; D not resolved. CDR1 ENHRY and CDR2 SYGVKD come from the germline V gene. V lost 7 bases and J 0 bases, leaving 10 bases between the germline ends. This CDR3 region has 14 residues. The CDR3 here is CAITEGSSGNTIYF. The CDR3 DNA is TGTGCCATCACTGAAGGGAGCTCTGGAAACACCATATATTTT.

This clone came up a few times. The chain couples TRBV28 to TRBJ2-7; D unclear. This CDR3 is built from 13 residues. Germline V CDR1 and CDR2: MDHEN, SYDVKM. Trimming shortened V by 5 bases and J by 6 bases, and 14 bases separated the two germline ends. The CDR3 here is CASSQQGPGEQYF. In nucleotides, the CDR3 is TGTGCCAGCAGTCAACAAGGACCAGGCGAGCAGTACTTC.

This clone has only a few counts. The genes are TRBV5-1 and TRBJ2-5; 13 bases fit TRBD2. V lost 4 bases, J lost 2 bases, and 8 bases stayed unmatched. CDR3 length equals 17 residues. The germline CDR1 and CDR2 sequences are SGHRS and YFSETQ. CDR3 DNA: TGCGCCAGCAGCAACAGACTAGCGGGGGGTTTACAAGAGACCCAGTACTTC. Protein product: CASSNRLAGGLQETQYF.

CDR3 protein: CASRRTGLAGYEQYF. CDR3 coding DNA: TGTGCCAGCAGGAGGACGGGACTAGCGGGCTACGAGCAGTACTTC. The chain has TRBV11-2 and TRBJ2-7, with 12 nucleotides matching TRBD2. Germline values: CDR1 SGHAT, CDR2 FQNNGV. This CDR3 region has 15 residues. V shed 6 bases and J 3 bases; nucleotides not matched to a gene: 6.

The chain couples TRBV7-2 to TRBJ2-7, with 11 bases that match TRBD1. The CDR3 sequence is 16 residues long. The trim removed 1 base at V and 5 bases at J, leaving 7 bases unmatched. The germline gives CDR1 SGHTA, CDR2 FQGNSA. The CDR3, as DNA: TGTGCCAGCAGCTTAGTTGGGACAGGGGGTCTCCACGAGCAGTACTTC. It translates to CASSLVGTGGLHEQYF.

The chain uses TRBV30 and TRBJ2-3, with 8 positions matching TRBD2. With 3 bases clipped from V and 4 bases from J, the junction kept 6 bases outside the gene matches. Germline V gives CDR1 GTSNPN, CDR2 SVGIG (reference sequence). The CDR3 covers 14 residues. The CDR3 DNA sequence: TGTGCCTGGAGGGGAGCGGGAGTATCAGATACGCAGTATTTT. Translating it yields CAWRGAGVSDTQYF. The full variable domain, in which reference TRBV30 and TRBJ2-3 provide the parts outside the CDR3, is SQTIHQWPATLVQPVGSPLSLECTVEGTSNPNLYWYRQAAGRGLQLLFYSVGIGQISSEVPQNLSASRPQDRQFILSSKKLLLSDSGFYLCAWRGAGVSDTQYFGPGTRLTVL.

This rearrangement joins TRBV6-1 to TRBJ1-5; a possible D gene is TRBD1 (6 bases). The CDR3 has 13 amino acids. The germline V gene has CDR1 MNHNS and CDR2 SASEGT. Deletions cut 4 bases from V and 4 bases from J, with 8 bases between. The CDR3 sequence: CASSATGNQPQHF. The DNA of the CDR3 is TGTGCCAGCAGTGCCACAGGGAATCAGCCCCAGCATTTT.

This clone is classed as medium-sized (0.01 to 0.1%). The V gene is TRBV6-5, the J gene TRBJ1-2; 7 nucleotides agree with TRBD1. The CDR3 has 13 amino acids. Germline lookup yields CDR1 MNHEY and CDR2 SVGAGI. V shed 7 bases and J 4 bases; nucleotides not matched to a gene: 6. The CDR3 here is CASTEDRIYGYTF. The CDR3 nucleotides are TGTGCCAGCACCGAGGACAGGATCTATGGCTACACCTTC.

The chain is built from TRBV19 and TRBJ2-5; D could derive from TRBD1 or TRBD2 (6 bases each). The germline gives CDR1 LNHDA, CDR2 SQIVND (reference sequence). This CDR3 has 16 residues. Trimming stripped 3 bases from V and 2 bases from J, with 16 bases between. CDR3 in amino acids: CASSIPRGVGQETQYF. The CDR3 bases are TGTGCCAGTAGTATTCCTAGGGGGGTAGGTCAAGAGACCCAGTACTTC.

The chain carries TRBV30 and TRBJ2-5, with D possibly being TRBD1 (5 bases). The germline CDR1 and CDR2 sequences are GTSNPN and SVGIG (reference sequence). The V end lost 6 bases, the J end lost 3 bases, and 20 bases lay between the germline ends. The CDR3 is 15 amino acids. CDR3 loop: CACLRVFLSKETQYF. DNA of the CDR3: TGTGCCTGTCTCAGGGTCTTTCTGTCAAAAGAGACCCAGTACTTC.

The chain couples TRBV18 to TRBJ2-5, with TRBD1 matching over 8 bases. V gave up 3 bases and J gave up 5 bases; unmatched junction bases: 11. CDR1 is KGHSH, CDR2 LQKENI, per germline. The length of the CDR3 is 16 residues. The DNA of the CDR3 is TGTGCCAGCTCACCGCAAGCAGGGGGCTTATCGGAGACCCAGTACTTC. It encodes CASSPQAGGLSETQYF.

CDR3 sequence (DNA): TGTGCCAGCAGAAGGTCTATGAACACTGAAGCTTTCTTT. This gives the protein CASRRSMNTEAFF. The chain couples TRBV6-5 to TRBJ1-1, with unresolved D. Germline values: CDR1 MNHEY, CDR2 SVGAGI. CDR3 length: 13 amino acids. The V end lost 6 bases, the J end lost 0 bases, and 8 bases lay between the germline ends.

In DNA, the CDR3 is TGTGCCAGCAACGACGAGGCGGGAGGGTACAATGAGCAGTTCTTC. Translating gives CASNDEAGGYNEQFF. This chain uses TRBV6-6 with TRBJ2-1; 9 bases are a match to TRBD2. V lost 7 bases, J lost 4 bases, and 8 bases stayed unmatched. CDR3 length equals 15 residues. Per the germline V gene, CDR1 is MNHNY and CDR2 is SVGAGI (reference sequence).

The chain employs TRBV7-8 and TRBJ2-7; D unclear. Trimming cost V 2 bases and J 2 bases, with 10 bases left between them. Germline assignment: CDR1 SGHVS and CDR2 FQNEAQ. The CDR3 length is 14 residues. Here the CDR3 reads CASSLTANPYEQYF. Written as DNA, the CDR3 is TGTGCCAGCAGCTTAACGGCCAACCCCTACGAGCAGTACTTC.

The gene calls are TRBV5-1 and TRBJ2-2; D is ambiguous. The CDR3 is made up of 15 amino acids. CDR1 and CDR2 (germline): SGHRS, YFSETQ. Trimming removed 0 bases from V and 1 base from J, with 7 bases in between. The CDR3 DNA sequence: TGCGCCAGCAGCTTGGACGTAGGGAACACCGGGGAGCTGTTTTTT. It yields the protein CASSLDVGNTGELFF.

This CDR3 reads CASNKPPTSPWSYTF. The CDR3 DNA sequence: TGTGCCAGCAACAAGCCCCCGACAAGCCCTTGGAGCTACACCTTC. The chain links TRBV21-1 to TRBJ1-2; the DNA was not used to check the table's D call, TRBD1. TRBV21-1 is tagged as a pseudogene. The CDR3 consists of 15 residues.

V usage is TRBV19 and J usage is TRBJ2-5; 7 positions match TRBD1. This CDR3 contains 14 residues. Trimming at V came to 4 bases and at J to 2 bases, leaving 4 bases not matched to a gene. From germline, CDR1 is LNHDA and CDR2 SQIVND (reference sequence). CDR3 nucleotides: TGTGCCAGTAGTAGAGGGACAGCTCAAGAGACCCAGTACTTC. It is translated as CASSRGTAQETQYF.

This chain uses TRBV28 with TRBJ1-1, with D unclear. CDR1 and CDR2 (germline): MDHEN, SYDVKM. CDR3 size: 15 residues. The V gene lost 2 bases and the J gene lost 6 bases, with 16 bases spanning the gap. CDR3 bases: TGTGCCAGCAGTTTACAAGGGCGGAGGTCGTCTGAAGCTTTCTTT. It translates to CASSLQGRRSSEAFF.

V and J are TRBV30 and TRBJ2-3; D gene unclear. The germline CDR1 and CDR2 sequences are GTSNPN and SVGIG (reference sequence). This CDR3 has 13 amino acids. V was trimmed by 4 bases and J by 2 bases, leaving 10 bases between them. CDR3 amino acids: CAWTGGPTDTQYF. The CDR3 nucleotides are TGTGCCTGGACTGGCGGACCCACAGATACGCAGTATTTT.

J is TRBJ1-2 and V is TRBV7-6, with D uncertain. Trimming shortened V by 1 base and J by 8 bases, and 14 bases separated the two germline ends. CDR3 length: 14 amino acids. CDR1 SGHVS and CDR2 FNYEAQ come from the germline V gene. The CDR3 loop reads CASSLGGRSQGYTF. The DNA of the CDR3 is TGTGCCAGCAGCTTAGGAGGCAGGAGTCAGGGCTACACCTTC.

The chain is built from TRBV18 and TRBJ1-3, with no clear D. Trimming shortened V by 6 bases and J by 1 base, and 13 bases separated the two germline ends. The CDR3 extends over 15 amino acids. The germline gives CDR1 KGHSH, CDR2 LQKENI. CDR3 bases: TGTGCCAGCTCCACGATGGGTACATCTGGAAACACCATATATTTT. This translates into CASSTMGTSGNTIYF.

This clone occurred once. The V and J genes are TRBV18 and TRBJ2-5; D ambiguous. This CDR3 contains 13 residues. Germline loops: CDR1 KGHSH, CDR2 LQKENI. The V end lost 2 bases, the J end lost 5 bases, and 9 bases lay between the germline ends. CDR3 coding DNA: TGTGCCAGCTCACCAAGTCAGCTTGAGACCCAGTACTTC. As protein: CASSPSQLETQYF.

This clone has more than one count but fewer than ten. The V and J genes are TRBV16 and TRBJ1-2; no reliable D call. Germline V lookup: CDR1 KGHSY, CDR2 FQNENV. This CDR3 is 16 amino acids long. The V end lost 1 base, the J end lost 8 bases, and 20 bases lay between the germline ends. The CDR3 DNA reads TGTGCCAGCAGCCAATTCTCGGAGAAGGGTCTTGGGGGCTACACCTTC. It is translated as CASSQFSEKGLGGYTF.